These T cell receptor beta chains were read from a single sample in a study of shared clonotypes between healthy human individuals. TCRdb's table, derived via immunoSEQ multiplex PCR, lists solely in-frame clones and lacks some. The table lists roughly 850,000 clones, 90% to 97% of them singletons. The sequenced sample consisted of naive CD8+ T cells sorted from blood. All receptors come from a man aged 30-40 years in good health. The CDR3 runs from the conserved cysteine through the conserved F or W. D genes are given only for firm matches.

J | D | V | CDR3
TRBJ2-1 | TRBD1 | TRBV7-9 | CASSVDRGWGQFF
TRBJ2-1 | TRBD2 | TRBV27 | CASSYGLAGYNEQFF
TRBJ2-5 | TRBD2 | TRBV15 | CATGWTSGVVGETQYF
TRBJ1-4 | - | TRBV5-1 | CASSLVGGEEKLFF
TRBJ2-7 | - | TRBV7-9 | CASSLVDYEQYF
TRBJ2-7 | TRBD1 | TRBV4-3 | CASSQYRGVSGQPNYEQYF
TRBJ2-2 | - | TRBV27 | CASCPNTGELFF
TRBJ1-4 | - | TRBV18 | CASSSSIPISTNEKLFF
TRBJ2-7 | - | TRBV7-2 | CASSPSAGNHEQYF
TRBJ2-5 | TRBD2 | TRBV9 | CASSVEGAGGGETQYF
TRBJ2-7 | - | TRBV28 | CASTPLLGRFYEQYF
TRBJ2-3 | - | TRBV30 | CAWRGPPDTQYF
TRBJ2-3 | - | TRBV7-2 | CASSPLGTSGTDTQYF
TRBJ2-5 | TRBD2 | TRBV4-1 | CASSQLTSGLDQETQYF
TRBJ2-3 | - | TRBV9 | CASSDGGFSTDTQYF
TRBJ2-1 | - | TRBV6-1 | CAVVRDPYNEQFF
TRBJ2-3 | TRBD2 | TRBV19 | CASSRPAVAGFSDTQYF
TRBJ2-7 | - | TRBV5-1 | CASSLRGPSYEQYF
TRBJ1-1 | - | TRBV19 | CASRLAPMNTEAFF
TRBJ2-7 | - | TRBV4-1 | CASSQGSGSSYEQYF
TRBJ2-7 | - | TRBV7-9 | CASTLSGEGHYEQYF
TRBJ2-7 | TRBD2 | TRBV7-8 | CASSWASGSFGEQYF
TRBJ2-3 | TRBD2 | TRBV27 | CASSSLAGGPPTQYF
TRBJ1-5 | - | TRBV10-3 | CAISESEGLGNQPQHF
TRBJ2-3 | TRBD2 | TRBV6-5 | CASSSGLPRDTQYF
TRBJ2-7 | TRBD1 | TRBV14 | CASSQAQGRVEQYF
TRBJ1-3 | - | TRBV29-1 | CSVDSDSGNTIYF
TRBJ2-7 | - | TRBV4-3 | CASSQYWEAHYEQYF
TRBJ2-1 | TRBD1 | TRBV29-1 | CSVGQGINEQFF